The rows below give T cell receptor beta chains drawn from one sample of a study of human T cells and chemical hapten exposure. TCRdb re-analysed the RACE reads in MiXCR, keeping a single row per CDR3 protein. Of about 180,000 distinct CDR3 sequences listed, just under 30% are singletons. The sequences come from whole blood, collected in connection with sensitization to the hapten diphenylcyclopropenone (DPC). The receptors here all came from a woman in her 30s with alopecia areata. Some clones in this sample may be carry-over from other donors' samples. Each CDR3 is given with its conserved first and last residue. The order of the fields is D gene, V gene, clone size, J gene, CDR3 protein, CDR3 DNA. D genes are given only for firm matches. Rows give clone size only sometimes, using once, few, many, or a class for an expanded clone.

NA	TRBV20-1	few	TRBJ1-2	CSAGKTGNYGYTF	TGCAGTGCTGGAAAGACGGGAAACTATGGCTACACCTTC
NA	TRBV6-5	once	TRBJ1-5	CASSLQGVGQPQHF	TGTGCCAGCAGTTTGCAGGGAGTCGGTCAGCCCCAGCATTTT
TRBD1	TRBV7-9	NA	TRBJ1-5	CASSGRGQPQHF	TGTGCCAGCAGCGGCAGGGGGCAGCCCCAGCATTTT
NA	TRBV30	few	TRBJ1-3	CAWSGSSLWGNTIYF	TGTGCCTGGAGTGGGAGCTCTCTCTGGGGAAACACCATATATTTT
TRBD2	TRBV20-1	NA	TRBJ2-1	CSAEIAGVGTDEQFF	TGCAGTGCTGAGATAGCGGGAGTCGGTACCGATGAGCAGTTCTTC
NA	TRBV9	NA	TRBJ1-1	CASSVAPSTEAFF	TGTGCCAGCAGCGTAGCCCCCTCCACTGAAGCTTTCTTT
TRBD1	TRBV29-1	NA	TRBJ1-2	CSVSSGTGNYGYTF	TGCAGCGTTTCCTCCGGGACAGGGAACTATGGCTACACCTTC
NA	TRBV28	few	TRBJ2-7	CASSSGLGYEQYF	TGTGCCAGCAGTTCCGGGCTGGGCTACGAGCAGTACTTC
NA	TRBV28	many	TRBJ2-2	CASSLGANTGELFF	TGTGCCAGCAGTTTAGGTGCGAACACCGGGGAGCTGTTTTTT
TRBD1	TRBV5-1	few	TRBJ1-6	CASSLEGRGLNSPLHF	TGCGCCAGCAGCTTGGAAGGCAGGGGGCTAAATTCACCCCTCCACTTT
NA	TRBV4-3	NA	TRBJ2-3	CASSHAGTTDTQYF	TGCGCCAGCAGCCATGCCGGGACCACAGATACGCAGTATTTT
TRBD1	TRBV5-1	many	TRBJ2-3	CASSLRTGGGDTQYF	TGCGCCAGCAGCTTGAGGACAGGGGGCGGAGATACGCAGTATTTT
TRBD1	TRBV28	NA	TRBJ1-1	CASSLGGQGITEAFF	TGTGCCAGCAGTTTAGGAGGACAGGGGATTACTGAAGCTTTCTTT
NA	TRBV2	NA	TRBJ2-7	CASSAEGMPYEQYF	TGTGCCAGCAGTGCGGAAGGCATGCCCTACGAGCAGTACTTC
NA	TRBV18	NA	TRBJ1-4	CASSPPIGSNEKLFF	TGTGCCAGCTCACCACCGATAGGCTCTAATGAAAAACTGTTTTTT
NA	TRBV6-6	NA	TRBJ1-1	CASSYSGGAPATEAFF	TGTGCCAGCAGTTACAGTGGCGGGGCTCCGGCCACTGAAGCTTTCTTT
NA	TRBV28	NA	TRBJ2-7	CASQAGGRLYEQYF	TGTGCCAGCCAAGCCGGGGGCAGACTCTACGAGCAGTACTTC
NA	TRBV29-1	few	TRBJ2-1	CSVGRGPGNEQFF	TGCAGCGTTGGTAGGGGCCCAGGCAATGAGCAGTTCTTC
NA	TRBV4-3	NA	TRBJ2-1	CASSQDLAKEQFF	TGCGCCAGCAGCCAAGATTTGGCCAAAGAGCAGTTCTTC
TRBD1	TRBV28	few	TRBJ1-2	CASSSPGQWGGYTF	TGTGCCAGCAGTTCGCCGGGACAGTGGGGTGGCTACACCTTC
NA	TRBV5-1	NA	TRBJ1-1	CASSLFQGRDAEAFF	TGCGCCAGCAGCTTGTTCCAGGGGCGGGACGCTGAAGCTTTCTTT
TRBD2	TRBV28	once	TRBJ2-4	CASSSAASGTKNIQYF	TGTGCCAGCAGTTCGGCGGCTAGCGGCACCAAAAACATTCAGTACTTC
NA	TRBV12-3/TRBV12-4	NA	TRBJ1-1	CASSSGLMNTEAFF	TGTGCCAGCAGTTCGGGACTTATGAACACTGAAGCTTTCTTT
NA	TRBV11-2	NA	TRBJ1-1	CASTPSGGIEAFF	TGTGCCAGCACCCCGAGTGGGGGGATTGAAGCTTTCTTT
TRBD1	TRBV28	few	TRBJ1-1	CASTGGGQGNTEAFF	TGTGCCAGCACCGGGGGGGGACAGGGGAACACTGAAGCTTTCTTT
NA	TRBV15	NA	TRBJ2-7	CATSREGSSYEQYF	TGTGCCACCAGCAGAGAGGGGAGCTCCTACGAGCAGTACTTC
NA	TRBV5-1	few	TRBJ1-1	CASSLLGQNTEAFF	TGCGCCAGCAGCTTGCTTGGACAGAACACTGAAGCTTTCTTT
NA	TRBV6-6	few	TRBJ2-7	CASSYSMQGATYEQYF	TGTGCCAGCAGTTACTCCATGCAGGGAGCGACCTACGAGCAGTACTTC
NA	TRBV28	few	TRBJ2-7	CASDRRRSSYEQYF	TGTGCCAGCGACAGAAGAAGGAGCTCCTACGAGCAGTACTTC
NA	TRBV20-1	NA	TRBJ2-3	CSVSWGGRTDTQYF	TGCAGTGTTAGTTGGGGGGGGCGCACAGATACGCAGTATTTT
TRBD1	TRBV5-1	NA	TRBJ2-1	CASSLAGQGGGEQFF	TGCGCCAGCAGCTTGGCCGGACAGGGAGGAGGTGAGCAGTTCTTC
NA	TRBV28	NA	TRBJ1-2	CASSSLQYGYTF	TGTGCCAGCAGTTCACTGCAGTATGGCTACACCTTC
TRBD1	TRBV20-1	NA	TRBJ1-2	CSARDRDSYGYTF	TGCAGTGCTAGAGATCGGGACAGCTATGGCTACACCTTC
TRBD1	TRBV20-1	NA	TRBJ1-5	CSASEPGTANQPRHF	TGCAGTGCTAGCGAACCCGGGACAGCAAATCAGCCCCGGCATTTT
NA	TRBV10-3	few	TRBJ1-1	CAISDPLRSLTEAFF	TGTGCCATCAGTGACCCTCTCAGGTCTCTTACTGAAGCTTTCTTT
NA	TRBV29-1	few	TRBJ1-2	CSATGIYGYTF	TGCAGCGCGACCGGTATATATGGCTACACCTTC
NA	TRBV3-1	NA	TRBJ1-2	CASSQAPLQGCTF	TGTGCCAGCAGCCAAGCCCCCTTACAGGGATGCACCTTC
TRBD1	TRBV6-5	NA	TRBJ1-4	CASSRTGLVPTTNEKLFF	TGTGCCAGCAGCCGGACAGGGTTGGTGCCCACAACTAATGAAAAACTGTTTTTT
NA	TRBV27	NA	TRBJ1-2	CASSLSGLYGYTF	TGTGCCAGCAGTTTATCGGGCCTCTATGGCTACACCTTC
NA	TRBV4-3	few	TRBJ2-7	CASSPSQGSSYEQYF	TGCGCCAGCAGCCCATCTCAGGGGTCCTCCTACGAGCAGTACTTC
NA	TRBV12-3/TRBV12-4	NA	TRBJ1-2	CATLRAAQSGYTF	TGTGCCACCCTCCGGGCCGCTCAGTCTGGCTACACCTTC
TRBD1	TRBV28	NA	TRBJ1-5	CASSLRSGTGNQPQHF	TGTGCCAGCAGTTTAAGATCCGGGACAGGGAATCAGCCCCAGCATTTT
TRBD1	TRBV29-1	few	TRBJ1-6	CSVQTGGDSPLHF	TGCAGCGTACAGACAGGGGGCGATTCACCCCTCCACTTT
NA	TRBV5-1	NA	TRBJ2-3	CASSLGAGNTDTQYF	TGCGCCAGCAGCTTGGGTGCGGGGAACACAGATACGCAGTATTTT
TRBD1	TRBV7-2	NA	TRBJ2-4	CASSSTPGQENIQYF	TGTGCCAGCAGCTCCACTCCGGGACAGGAAAACATTCAGTACTTC
TRBD1	TRBV20-1	NA	TRBJ2-5	CSAGTGQETQYF	TGCAGTGCTGGGACAGGACAAGAGACCCAGTACTTC
NA	TRBV28	NA	TRBJ1-2	CASSSGTNYGYTF	TGTGCCAGCAGCTCCGGGACAAACTATGGCTACACCTTC
NA	TRBV20-1	NA	TRBJ2-7	CSAKGELGAYEQYF	TGCAGTGCCAAGGGAGAACTTGGGGCCTACGAGCAGTACTTC
NA	TRBV7-3	few	TRBJ1-5	CASSLPEGSRNQPQHF	TGTGCCAGCAGCTTACCCGAAGGGTCGAGGAATCAGCCCCAGCATTTT
NA	TRBV10-3	NA	TRBJ2-5	CAISGGRADQETQYF	TGTGCCATCAGTGGAGGGCGGGCTGACCAAGAGACCCAGTACTTC
TRBD2	TRBV15	NA	TRBJ2-1	CATSGGSSYNEQFF	TGTGCCACCAGCGGCGGGAGTTCGTACAATGAGCAGTTCTTC
NA	TRBV20-1	NA	TRBJ2-3	CSARENTDTQYF	TGCAGTGCTAGAGAAAACACAGATACGCAGTATTTT
TRBD1	TRBV4-1	NA	TRBJ1-4	CASSPIQGAWSEKLFF	TGCGCCAGCAGCCCGATCCAGGGGGCTTGGAGTGAAAAACTGTTTTTT